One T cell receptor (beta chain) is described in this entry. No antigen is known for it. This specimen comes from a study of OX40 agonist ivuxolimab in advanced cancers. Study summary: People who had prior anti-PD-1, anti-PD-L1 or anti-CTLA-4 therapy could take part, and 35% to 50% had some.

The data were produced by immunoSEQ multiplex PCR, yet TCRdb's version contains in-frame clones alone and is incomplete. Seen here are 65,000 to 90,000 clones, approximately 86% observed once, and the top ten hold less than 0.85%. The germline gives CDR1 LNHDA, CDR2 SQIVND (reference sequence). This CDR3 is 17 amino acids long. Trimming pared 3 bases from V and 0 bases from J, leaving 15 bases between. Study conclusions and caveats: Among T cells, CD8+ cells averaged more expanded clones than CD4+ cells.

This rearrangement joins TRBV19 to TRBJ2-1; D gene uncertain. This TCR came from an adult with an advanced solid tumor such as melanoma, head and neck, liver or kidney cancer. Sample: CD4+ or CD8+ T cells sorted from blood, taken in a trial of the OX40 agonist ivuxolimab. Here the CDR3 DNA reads TGTGCCAGTAGTATTTATCCCGGTCAAAGCTCCTACAATGAGCAGTTCTTC. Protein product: CASSIYPGQSSYNEQFF.